The present T cell receptor (beta chain) was sequenced within a study of blood T cell repertoires in COVID-19. In the study overall: Samples representing acute and convalescent COVID-19 were sourced from the United States, Italy and Spain.

Profiled with immunoSEQ multiplex PCR; TCRdb holds only in-frame clones, not every one. The data show a few hundred thousand clones, with roughly nine tenths seen just once and 1.5% to 2% held by the top ten. Patients of the Seattle cohort, enrolled during active infection, were followed longitudinally. Trimming cost V 2 bases and J 7 bases, with 12 bases left between them. Germline V gene lookup returns CDR1 MNHEY and CDR2 SMNVEV (reference sequence). The length of the CDR3 is 14 residues. The sequence was collected from a woman in her 30s with COVID-19, enrolled during active disease. The rearrangement links TRBV27 to TRBJ1-5; D perhaps matches TRBD1 (6 bases). What was sequenced was peripheral blood. The CDR3: CASSLQGQGQPQHF. The DNA of the CDR3 is TGTGCCAGCAGTTTACAGGGGCAGGGGCAGCCCCAGCATTTT.